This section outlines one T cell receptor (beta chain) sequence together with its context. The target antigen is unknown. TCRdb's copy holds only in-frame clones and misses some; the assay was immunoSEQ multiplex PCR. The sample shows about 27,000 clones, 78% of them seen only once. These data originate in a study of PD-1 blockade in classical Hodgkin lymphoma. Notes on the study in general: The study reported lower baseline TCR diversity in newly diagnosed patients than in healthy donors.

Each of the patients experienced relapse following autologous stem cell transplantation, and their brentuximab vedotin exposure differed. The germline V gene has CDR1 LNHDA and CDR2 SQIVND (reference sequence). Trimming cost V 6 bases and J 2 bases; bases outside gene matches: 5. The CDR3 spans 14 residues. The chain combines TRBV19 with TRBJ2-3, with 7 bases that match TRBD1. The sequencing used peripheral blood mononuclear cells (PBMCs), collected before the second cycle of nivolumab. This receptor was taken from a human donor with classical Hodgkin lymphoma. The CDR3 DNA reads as TGTGCCAGTAGATCCGGGACAGTCACAGATACGCAGTATTTT. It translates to CASRSGTVTDTQYF. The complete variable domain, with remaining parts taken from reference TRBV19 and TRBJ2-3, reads DGGITQSPKYLFRKEGQNVTLSCEQNLNHDAMYWYRQDPGQGLRLIYYSQIVNDFQKGDIAEGYSVSREKKESFPLTVTSAQKNPTAFYLCASRSGTVTDTQYFGPGTRLTVL.